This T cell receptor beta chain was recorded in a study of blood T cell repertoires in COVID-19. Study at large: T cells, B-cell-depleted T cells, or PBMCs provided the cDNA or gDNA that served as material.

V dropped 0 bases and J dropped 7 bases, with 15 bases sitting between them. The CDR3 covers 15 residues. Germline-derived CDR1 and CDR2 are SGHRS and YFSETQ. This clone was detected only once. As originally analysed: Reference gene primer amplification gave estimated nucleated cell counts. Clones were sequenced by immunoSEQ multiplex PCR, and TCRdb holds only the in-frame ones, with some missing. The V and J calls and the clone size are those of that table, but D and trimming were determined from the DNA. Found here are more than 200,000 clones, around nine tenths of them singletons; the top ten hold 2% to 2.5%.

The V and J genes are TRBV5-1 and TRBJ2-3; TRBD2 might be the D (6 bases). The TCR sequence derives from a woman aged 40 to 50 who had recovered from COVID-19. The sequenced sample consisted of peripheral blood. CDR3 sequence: CASSLEAGLWNTQYF. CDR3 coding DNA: TGCGCCAGCAGCTTGGAAGCGGGTCTTTGGAATACGCAGTATTTT.